The clone carrying this TCR beta chain was seen once. Antigen unknown. Tregs were sorted as CD4+CD25+CD127-/low cells. After constant-region reverse-primer amplification, full-length variable regions underwent semi-nested PCR with Nested Universal Primer A. A single record per CDR3 protein comes from TCRdb applying MiXCR to the 5' RACE reads. This repertoire shows around 50,000 distinct CDR3 sequences, about 26% found once; its top ten account for 2% to 2.5%. Germline values: CDR1 SGHTA, CDR2 FQGNSA. This CDR3 is 14 amino acids long. V lost 3 bases to trimming and J lost 7 bases, with 15 bases between them. General study results and limits: Tumor memory CD4+ T cell TCR gene usage was found to cluster with blood and lymph node memory CD4+ cells and with lymph node naive CD4+ cells. Greatest tumor Treg TCR overlap was with tumor naive CD4+ cells. Whole repertoires were not studied in the larger cohort, only one V-J beta rearrangement.

This clonotype originated in a female donor with breast cancer. The rearrangement links TRBV7-2 to TRBJ2-5, with D tentatively TRBD1 (6 bases). Sequences were obtained from tumor-infiltrating Tregs sorted from the breast tumor. CDR3 region: CASSFQGGGVTQYF. Written as DNA, the CDR3 is TGTGCCAGCAGCTTCCAAGGGGGTGGAGTGACCCAGTACTTC.